Presented here are 11 T cell receptor beta chains from one specimen sequenced in a study of Graves' ophthalmopathy and Graves' hyperthyroidism. The sequenced template was RNA, covering the TCR beta CDR3 region. HTBI primers were used in a first-round RT-PCR, which preceded a second-round multiplex PCR. TCRdb reprocessed the multiplex PCR reads with MiXCR, giving one entry per CDR3 protein. This table has hundreds of thousands of distinct CDR3 sequences, roughly 41% appearing once. Sequenced: peripheral blood. These receptors came from an adult man with Graves' ophthalmopathy.

This clonotype was seen ten or more times. The DNA of the CDR3 is TGTGCCACCAGCAGAGACCCCGGACCTGGAAACACCATATATTTT. Translation gives CATSRDPGPGNTIYF. The chain combines TRBV15 with TRBJ1-3; D is uncertain. The CDR3 consists of 15 residues. CDR1 is LNHNV, CDR2 YYDKDF, per germline (reference sequence). Trimming left V 0 bases short and J 2 bases short, with 8 bases between.

The gene calls are TRBV19 and TRBJ2-7; 10 bases line up with TRBD2. The J call may be faulty, since TRBJ2-1 better matches the DNA end. The CDR3 is 13 residues long. Germline V gene sequence: CDR1 LNHDA, CDR2 SQIVND (reference sequence). CDR3 loop: CASEREGPNEQFF. The CDR3 DNA follows: TGTGCCAGTGAGCGGGAGGGACCCAATGAGCAGTTCTTC.

This clonotype was detected many times. The chain carries TRBV15 and TRBJ2-5, with 7 bases aligning to TRBD1. The V gene end was trimmed by 3 bases and the J gene end by 7 bases; junction bases not matched to a gene: 5. This CDR3 comprises 13 residues. Germline-derived CDR1 and CDR2 are LNHNV and YYDKDF (reference sequence). The DNA for the CDR3 is TGTGCCACCAGCAGGGACAGGTCGGGGACCCAGTACTTC. Translation: CATSRDRSGTQYF.

This clonotype has just a few counts. The chain is built from TRBV7-2 and TRBJ1-1; D may be TRBD1 (5 bases). The CDR3 is 12 amino acids. V lost 10 bases and J 6 bases, leaving 15 bases between the germline ends. Germline V gene sequence: CDR1 SGHTA, CDR2 FQGNSA. The CDR3 sequence is CATSPGGAEAFF. CDR3 nucleotides: TGTGCCACTTCGCCCGGGGGGGCTGAAGCTTTCTTT.

A few counts support this clonotype. One end of the junction varies from germline; a read error may be responsible. This rearrangement joins TRBV12-3 or TRBV12-4 to TRBJ2-5, with 13 nucleotides matching TRBD2. This CDR3 contains 14 residues. CDR3 coding DNA: TGTGCCAGCAGTTTTGGACTAGCGGGGGTAGGGCGGTCCTTC. It yields the protein CASSFGLAGVGRSF.

This clonotype was seen only once. This chain links TRBV2 with TRBJ2-5, with D unresolved. This CDR3 has 15 residues. Germline CDR1 reads SNHLY; CDR2 reads FYNNEI. Trimming left V 4 bases short and J 9 bases short, with 21 bases between. The CDR3 is CASSGSGHSNQPQYF. The CDR3, as DNA: TGTGCCAGCAGTGGGTCAGGTCATAGCAATCAGCCCCAGTACTTC.

This clonotype was seen a single time. This may be a read error: a much more frequent sequence differs by one nucleotide. This chain connects TRBV9 to TRBJ2-5, with D maybe TRBD1 (5 bases). V shed 4 bases and J shed 9 bases, with 7 bases lying between them. The CDR3 covers 10 residues. Germline V gives CDR1 SGDLS, CDR2 YYNGEE. The DNA for the CDR3 is TGTGCCAGCAGCTCAGGGTCCCAGTACTTC. Amino acids: CASSSGSQYF.

The chain couples TRBV12-3 or TRBV12-4 to TRBJ2-2; 9 nucleotides align to TRBD2. CDR3 size: 14 residues. The ends lost 5 bases at V and 3 bases at J; junction bases unmatched: 1. The CDR3 DNA sequence: TGTGCCAGCAGTAGACTAGCGGACACCGGGGAGCTGTTTTTT. This translates into CASSRLADTGELFF.

The sample holds a few counts of this clonotype. This chain links TRBV12-3 or TRBV12-4 with TRBJ1-2, with 10 bases identical to TRBD1. The CDR3 extends over 13 amino acids. The ends lost 7 bases at V and 3 bases at J; junction bases unmatched: 2. This CDR3 reads CASTTGGDYGYTF. The CDR3, as DNA: TGTGCCAGCACGACAGGGGGCGACTATGGCTACACCTTC.

This clonotype was recorded at least ten times. This chain links TRBV20-1 with TRBJ1-5; maybe TRBD1 (5 bases). CDR3 size: 12 residues. Trimming removed 7 bases from V and 0 bases from J, with 7 bases in between. Germline V lookup: CDR1 DFQATT, CDR2 SNEGSKA (reference sequence). The DNA for the CDR3 is TGCAGTGGACAGAATAGCAATCAGCCCCAGCATTTT. This encodes CSGQNSNQPQHF.

The rearrangement links TRBV24-1 to TRBJ2-7, with TRBD2 as a possible D gene (6 bases). V was pared by 4 bases and J by 5 bases, with 11 bases between. This CDR3 has 13 amino acids. The germline gives CDR1 KGHDR, CDR2 SFDVKD. The CDR3 loop reads CATSDQDYNEQYF. CDR3 nucleotides: TGTGCCACCAGTGACCAGGACTACAACGAGCAGTACTTC.